Below are 31 T cell receptor beta chains sequenced from a single sample in a study of response to subunit inactivated influenza vaccine. TCRdb processed the RT-PCR reads anew with MiXCR; each CDR3 protein has one entry. In the table there are hundreds of thousands of distinct CDR3 sequences, 15% to 19% of which are singletons. The input for sequencing was PBMCs from blood, taken 11 to 12 days after vaccination. The origin of the receptors is a man aged 50-59 years who received an inactivated influenza vaccine.

This clonotype has a count of ten or more. One junction end does not reproduce the germline sequence, and a read error may be involved. The chain is built from TRBV12-3 or TRBV12-4 and TRBJ2-3; no firm D call. The CDR3 runs 14 residues. CDR3 DNA sequence: TGTGCCAGCAGTTTAACTGTGGGCACAGACACGCAGTATTTT. Its protein is CASSLTVGTDTQYF.

There are a few counts of this clonotype. The chain links TRBV4-1 to TRBJ1-2; D gene unclear. Germline loops: CDR1 MGHRA, CDR2 YSYEKL. The CDR3 runs 16 residues. Trimming pared 0 bases from V and 0 bases from J, leaving 11 bases between. In nucleotides, the CDR3 is TGCGCCAGCAGCCAAGATCGTGACCTCTCTAACTATGGCTACACCTTC. It is translated as CASSQDRDLSNYGYTF.

DNA for the CDR3: TGTGCCACCAGCCCTCGCTCTGGGGCCAACGTCCTGACTTTC. Translation gives CATSPRSGANVLTF. The genes are TRBV15 and TRBJ2-6; D is unresolved. CDR1 LNHNV and CDR2 YYDKDF come from the germline V gene (reference sequence). This CDR3 comprises 14 residues. The V end was cut by 5 bases, the J end by 0 bases, with 5 bases between.

The chain recombines TRBV29-1 with TRBJ2-7; no clear D gene. The germline V gene encodes CDR1 SQVTM and CDR2 ANQGSEA. The CDR3 length is 12 residues. The germline V and J ends were trimmed by 4 bases and 7 bases, with 14 bases remaining between them. In nucleotides, the CDR3 is TGCAGCGTTGTCCTGGCAGTGGGAGAGCAGTACTTC. Translation gives CSVVLAVGEQYF.

This clonotype was observed a handful of times. This rearrangement joins TRBV20-1 to TRBJ2-7; the D gene is possibly TRBD2 (6 bases). From germline, CDR1 is DFQATT and CDR2 SNEGSKA (reference sequence). The CDR3 has 14 residues. Trimming stripped 1 base from V and 2 bases from J, with 12 bases between. For the CDR3, the DNA is TGCAGTGCTAGAGTCGAGGGGAGGACCTACGAGCAGTACTTC. As protein: CSARVEGRTYEQYF.

This clonotype was found a few times. The chain combines TRBV20-1 with TRBJ2-4; D possibly corresponds to TRBD1 (5 bases). With 3 bases removed from V and 8 bases from J, the gap between germline ends came to 14 bases. This CDR3 has 13 residues. CDR1 and CDR2 (germline): DFQATT, SNEGSKA (reference sequence). The chain's CDR3 is CSASRTLWDIQYF. For the CDR3, the DNA is TGCAGTGCTAGTCGGACACTTTGGGACATTCAGTACTTC.

At least ten counts were recorded for this clonotype. The chain couples TRBV27 to TRBJ2-1; 7 positions match TRBD1. J gave up 5 bases and V 5 bases, and 9 bases lay outside the gene matches. The CDR3 length is 15 residues. Germline V lookup: CDR1 MNHEY, CDR2 SMNVEV (reference sequence). The CDR3, as DNA: TGTGCCAGCAGTGTATTATCCGGGACAGACAATGAGCAGTTCTTC. Translation: CASSVLSGTDNEQFF.

In this sample, this clonotype turned up a few times. The chain has TRBV4-2 and TRBJ2-5; tentatively, D is TRBD2 (5 bases). CDR3 size: 16 residues. Germline CDR1 reads LGHNA; CDR2 reads YNFKEQ. The V and J ends lost 0 bases and 4 bases respectively, with 15 bases between them. The CDR3 protein is CASSQDSSGIGETQYF. DNA for the CDR3: TGTGCCAGCAGCCAAGACTCATCGGGGATTGGAGAGACCCAGTACTTC.

The gene calls are TRBV10-3 and TRBJ2-3; 9 positions match TRBD2. The CDR3 runs to 15 residues. The germline CDR1 and CDR2 sequences are ENHRY and SYGVKD. V was clipped by 4 bases and J by 2 bases; unmatched bases: 4. CDR3 region: CAISGLAGYTDTQYF. The DNA of the CDR3 is TGTGCCATCAGTGGCCTAGCGGGGTACACAGATACGCAGTATTTT.

The chain is built from TRBV6-1 and TRBJ1-5; D is uncertain. Germline lookup yields CDR1 MNHNS and CDR2 SASEGT. CDR3 length: 15 residues. Trimming removed 5 bases at V and 8 bases at J, with 19 bases between. Written as DNA, the CDR3 is TGTGCCAGCAGTCCTGACGGGCTGGCGCAAAAGCCCCAGCATTTT. This gives the protein CASSPDGLAQKPQHF.

The chain carries TRBV4-1 and TRBJ1-1; 7 positions match TRBD1. This CDR3 has 15 residues. V was pared by 3 bases and J by 3 bases, with 7 bases of the junction left unmatched. From germline, CDR1 is MGHRA and CDR2 YSYEKL. CDR3 sequence (DNA): TGCGCCAGCAGCCAGCAACAGGGGTTCCACACTGAAGCTTTCTTT. Translated: CASSQQQGFHTEAFF.

The chain recombines TRBV20-1 with TRBJ1-3, with a weak D call TRBD1 (6 bases). Trimming cost V 6 bases and J 0 bases, with 15 bases left between them. The CDR3 is made up of 15 amino acids. The V gene's germline CDR1 is DFQATT and CDR2 SNEGSKA (reference sequence). The CDR3 nucleotides read TGCAGTGCCAGGGGACATATCAACTCTGGAAACACCATATATTTT. It yields the protein CSARGHINSGNTIYF.

In its sample, this clonotype was seen many times. The rearrangement uses TRBV4-2 and TRBJ2-6; D call uncertain. The V and J ends lost 0 bases and 4 bases respectively, with 4 bases between them. CDR3 size: 14 residues. Per germline, CDR1 LGHNA and CDR2 YNFKEQ. The CDR3 here is CASSQDSGANVLTF. The CDR3 DNA reads as TGTGCCAGCAGCCAAGATTCCGGGGCCAACGTCCTGACTTTC.

In its sample, this clonotype was seen many times. The chain recombines TRBV7-3 with TRBJ2-3, with TRBD2 matching over 11 bases. The CDR3 length is 16 residues. V lost 5 bases to trimming and J lost 2 bases; unmatched junction nucleotides: 6. Germline values: CDR1 SGHTA, CDR2 FQGTGA. The chain's CDR3 is CASSPRLAGSTDTQYF. Written as DNA, the CDR3 is TGTGCCAGCAGCCCCCGACTAGCGGGGTCCACAGATACGCAGTATTTT.

This CDR3 reads CASSYSNRGGYTF. The CDR3 DNA reads TGTGCCAGCAGTTACTCAAACAGGGGTGGCTACACCTTC. This chain connects TRBV6-5 to TRBJ1-2, with 7 bases fitting TRBD1. The length of the CDR3 is 13 residues. CDR1 is MNHEY and CDR2 is SVGAGI in the germline V gene. The ends lost 0 bases at V and 7 bases at J; junction bases unmatched: 2.

This sequence joins TRBV4-1 and TRBJ2-1, with 12 bases that match TRBD1. The trim removed 5 bases at V and 8 bases at J, leaving 10 bases unmatched. Germline CDR1 is MGHRA and CDR2 is YSYEKL. CDR3 length: 16 amino acids. The CDR3 is CASSGKTGTGGHEQFF. CDR3 DNA: TGCGCCAGCAGCGGAAAGACCGGGACAGGGGGCCATGAGCAGTTCTTC.

The table lists this clonotype with many counts. The chain carries TRBV7-9 and TRBJ2-1; D remains ambiguous. This CDR3 contains 12 residues. V lost 1 base to trimming and J lost 5 bases, with 3 bases between them. Germline V lookup: CDR1 SEHNR, CDR2 FQNEAQ (reference sequence). CDR3 in DNA: TGTGCCAGCAGCTTAGTGAACAATGAGCAGTTCTTC. Translation: CASSLVNNEQFF.

This rearrangement joins TRBV20-1 to TRBJ2-5, with D possibly being TRBD1 (5 bases). This CDR3 spans 12 amino acids. V was cut by 3 bases and J by 4 bases, with 9 bases left in between. Germline lookup yields CDR1 DFQATT and CDR2 SNEGSKA (reference sequence). The chain's CDR3 is CSASDSGETQYF. CDR3 bases: TGCAGTGCTAGTGACAGTGGAGAGACCCAGTACTTC.

The V call is TRBV10-3, the J call TRBJ1-1; D remains unclear. The length of the CDR3 is 13 residues. V dropped 5 bases and J dropped 2 bases, with 9 bases sitting between them. Germline values: CDR1 ENHRY, CDR2 SYGVKD. As DNA, the CDR3 is TGTGCCATCAGTCGGGAGAGTAACACTGAAGCTTTCTTT. As protein: CAISRESNTEAFF.

This chain uses TRBV20-1 with TRBJ2-7; TRBD1 aligns across 10 bases. This CDR3 contains 14 residues. CDR1 and CDR2 from the germline V gene are DFQATT and SNEGSKA (reference sequence). Trimming removed 4 bases from V and 7 bases from J; junction bases left unmatched: 10. The CDR3 sequence is CSAKTGTGAQEQYF. CDR3 nucleotide sequence: TGCAGTGCTAAAACCGGGACAGGGGCTCAAGAGCAGTACTTC.

This clonotype was observed at least ten times. The V and J genes are TRBV7-2 and TRBJ1-1; 7 nucleotides line up with TRBD1. CDR3 length: 14 amino acids. V lost 5 bases to trimming and J lost 2 bases; unmatched junction nucleotides: 5. Looked up from germline, CDR1 is SGHTA and CDR2 is FQGNSA. CDR3 sequence: CASSIRTGNTEAFF. The DNA for the CDR3 is TGTGCCAGCAGCATTAGGACAGGTAACACTGAAGCTTTCTTT.

The chain is built from TRBV4-1 and TRBJ2-3, with D hard to call. The CDR3 length is 14 residues. Trimming stripped 0 bases from V and 0 bases from J, with 4 bases between. Germline V gene lookup returns CDR1 MGHRA and CDR2 YSYEKL. The DNA of the CDR3 is TGCGCCAGCAGCCAAGATATTAGCACAGATACGCAGTATTTT. As protein: CASSQDISTDTQYF.

This clonotype was observed a handful of times. The chain carries TRBV28 and TRBJ1-5, with D maybe TRBD1 (5 bases). V lost 2 bases and J lost 3, with 11 bases in between. CDR3 size: 15 residues. Germline V gives CDR1 MDHEN, CDR2 SYDVKM. The CDR3 nucleotides read TGTGCCAGCAGTTTAATCGACAGCAACAATCAGCCCCAGCATTTT. This encodes CASSLIDSNNQPQHF.

This clonotype was detected many times. The chain is built from TRBV6-5 and TRBJ2-7; the match to TRBD2 covers 10 bases. V dropped 2 bases and J dropped 2; count of bases not matched to a gene: 3. Germline CDR1 reads MNHEY; CDR2 reads SVGAGI. The CDR3 totals 15 residues. The CDR3 loop reads CASSYATSGAYEQYF. The CDR3 nucleotides are TGTGCCAGCAGTTACGCTACTAGCGGGGCCTACGAGCAGTACTTC.

The chain has TRBV20-1 and TRBJ2-3; D is uncertain. CDR1 is DFQATT and CDR2 is SNEGSKA in the germline V gene (reference sequence). The V gene lost 1 base and the J gene lost 0 bases, with 11 bases spanning the gap. This CDR3 contains 15 residues. CDR3 loop: CSARGHLESTDTQYF. Here the CDR3 DNA reads TGCAGTGCTAGAGGCCACTTGGAGAGCACAGATACGCAGTATTTT.

V and J are TRBV7-6 and TRBJ2-1; TRBD2 might be the D (7 bases). V lost 5 bases, J lost 2 bases, and 19 bases lay in between. The CDR3 loop spans 17 amino acids. Germline V gives CDR1 SGHVS, CDR2 FNYEAQ. The CDR3: CASSTLGGGLTYNEQFF. The CDR3 region has the DNA TGTGCCAGCAGCACCTTGGGGGGGGGGCTCACCTACAATGAGCAGTTCTTC. Based on the CDR3 plus reference TRBV7-6 and TRBJ2-1, the full variable domain is GAGVSQSPRYKVTKRGQDVALRCDPISGHVSLYWYRQALGQGPEFLTYFNYEAQQDKSGLPNDRFSAERPEGSISTLTIQRTEQRDSAMYRCASSTLGGGLTYNEQFFGPGTRLTVL.

This clonotype was picked up a small number of times. The chain combines TRBV7-8 with TRBJ1-3, with TRBD1 matching 8 bases. There are 20 residues in the CDR3. With 4 bases clipped from V and 0 bases from J, the junction kept 17 bases outside the gene matches. The germline CDR1 and CDR2 sequences are SGHVS and FQNEAQ. The CDR3 sequence: CASSSARTGRLWNSGNTIYF. The CDR3 DNA is TGTGCCAGCAGCTCAGCTCGGACAGGGAGGCTCTGGAACTCTGGAAACACCATATATTTT.

The gene calls are TRBV12-3 or TRBV12-4 and TRBJ1-5; D is unclear. The V and J ends lost 8 bases and 3 bases respectively, with 11 bases between them. CDR3 length: 13 amino acids. The CDR3 nucleotides read TGTGCCAGCGGGTTCGCCCTCAATCAGCCCCAGCATTTT. This codes for CASGFALNQPQHF.

This clonotype was found a few times. The genes are TRBV3-1 and TRBJ2-3; weak D call: TRBD2 (7 bases). Per germline, CDR1 LGHDT and CDR2 YNNKEL (reference sequence). With 4 bases removed from V and 6 bases from J, the gap between germline ends came to 14 bases. The CDR3 has 14 amino acids. The CDR3 DNA reads TGTGCCAGCAGCCTTACCGGGGGGCCCGATACGCAGTATTTT. Its protein product is CASSLTGGPDTQYF.

This clonotype was found a few times. The genes are TRBV6-5 and TRBJ2-6; D tentatively reads TRBD1 or TRBD2 (7 bases each). The CDR3 is 18 amino acids. V was shortened by 2 bases and J by 0 bases, with 14 bases between the two germline ends. CDR1 MNHEY and CDR2 SVGAGI come from the germline V gene. CDR3: CASSYKGGGGSGANVLTF. DNA for the CDR3: TGTGCCAGCAGTTACAAGGGAGGGGGCGGCTCTGGGGCCAACGTCCTGACTTTC.

This clonotype was seen a handful of times. The rearrangement links TRBV28 to TRBJ2-7, with 8 bases lining up with TRBD1. CDR1 MDHEN and CDR2 SYDVKM come from the germline V gene. CDR3 length equals 11 residues. The ends lost 6 bases at V and 6 bases at J; junction bases unmatched: 1. CDR3 residues: CASRTGVEQYF. CDR3 nucleotides: TGTGCCAGCAGGACAGGGGTCGAGCAGTACTTC.